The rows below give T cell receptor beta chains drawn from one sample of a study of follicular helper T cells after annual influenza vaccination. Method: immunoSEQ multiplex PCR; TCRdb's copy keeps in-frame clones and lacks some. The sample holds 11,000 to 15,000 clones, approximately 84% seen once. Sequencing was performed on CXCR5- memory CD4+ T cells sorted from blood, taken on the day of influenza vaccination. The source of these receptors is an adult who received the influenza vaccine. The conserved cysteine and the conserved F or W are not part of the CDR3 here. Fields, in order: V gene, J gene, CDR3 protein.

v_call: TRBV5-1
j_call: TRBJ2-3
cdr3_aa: ASSSLITSSTDTQY

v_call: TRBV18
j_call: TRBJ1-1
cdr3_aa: ASSPLRSDTEAF

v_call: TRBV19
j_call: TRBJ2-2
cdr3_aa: ASSIGASNTGELF

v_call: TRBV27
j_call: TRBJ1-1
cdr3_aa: ASSPDRVGAEAF

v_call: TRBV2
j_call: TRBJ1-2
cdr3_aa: ASSENDRGSGYT

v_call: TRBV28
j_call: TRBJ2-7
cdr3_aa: ASSSNRGTIHEQY

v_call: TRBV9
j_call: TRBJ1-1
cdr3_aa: ASSREASDTEAF

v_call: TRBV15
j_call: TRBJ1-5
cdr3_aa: ATSRGGAGNQPQH

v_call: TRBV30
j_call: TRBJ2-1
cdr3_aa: AWGRAGADNEQF

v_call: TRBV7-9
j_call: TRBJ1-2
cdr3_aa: ASSLIEGQAGYT

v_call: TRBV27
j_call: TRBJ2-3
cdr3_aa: ASSLAGADTQY

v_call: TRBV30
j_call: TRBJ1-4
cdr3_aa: AWRAWGRANEKLF

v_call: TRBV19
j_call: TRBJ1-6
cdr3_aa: ASSIDFGRENSPLH

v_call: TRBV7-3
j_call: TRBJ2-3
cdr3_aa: ASSLMAGVTESQY

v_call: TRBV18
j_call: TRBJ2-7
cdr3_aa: ASSPGTGREQY

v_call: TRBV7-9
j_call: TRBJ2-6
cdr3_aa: ASTLEGAIRGANVLT

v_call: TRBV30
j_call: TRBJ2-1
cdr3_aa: AWSVLGGTSGESSYNEQF

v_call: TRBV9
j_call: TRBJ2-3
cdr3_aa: ASGSSRGGTDTQY

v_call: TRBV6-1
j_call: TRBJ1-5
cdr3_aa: ASRKQGLQPQH

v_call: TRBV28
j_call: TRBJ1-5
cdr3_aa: ASSLLPGTGDQPQH

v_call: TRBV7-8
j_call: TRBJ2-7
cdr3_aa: ASSHVGQGSSYEQY

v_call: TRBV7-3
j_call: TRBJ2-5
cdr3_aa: ASSSTVGGETQY

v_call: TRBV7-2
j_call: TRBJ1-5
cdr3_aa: ASSSTGTGNQPQH

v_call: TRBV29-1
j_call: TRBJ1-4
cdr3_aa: SVGQGGEKLF

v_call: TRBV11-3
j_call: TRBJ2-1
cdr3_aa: ASSLGDYNEQF

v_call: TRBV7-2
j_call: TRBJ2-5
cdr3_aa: ASSSYQGQEETQY

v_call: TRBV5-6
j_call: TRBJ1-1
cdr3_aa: ASSLFAAGPRGEAF

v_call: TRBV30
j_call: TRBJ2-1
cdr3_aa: AWSVLRGSSYNEQF

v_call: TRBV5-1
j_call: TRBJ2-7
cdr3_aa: ASSKAGTGLSYEQY

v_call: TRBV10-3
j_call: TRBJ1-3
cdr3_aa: AISRGSSGNTIY

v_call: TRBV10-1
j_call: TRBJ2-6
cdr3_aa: ASSKPRRSAQSRANVLT

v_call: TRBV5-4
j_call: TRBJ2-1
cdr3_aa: ASSFVQRGNNEQF

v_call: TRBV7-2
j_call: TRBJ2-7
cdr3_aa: ASSFYRQGGEQY